Shown below are 6 T cell receptor beta chains from a single sample sequenced in a study of CD8+CD57+ T cells in acquired aplastic anemia. Genomic DNA constituted the template upon which TCR beta VDJ and CDR3 profiling was performed. TCRdb re-derived calls from the reads in MiXCR, one entry per CDR3 protein. The sample consists of around 430,000 distinct CDR3 sequences, approximately 32% of them appearing once. An expansion of CD8+CD57+ cells by flow cytometry had been shown in patients chosen for sequencing. The specimen sequenced was sorted CD4+, CD8+, or CD8+CD57+ T cells (not recorded which) from PBMCs. These receptors came from a human donor with aplastic anemia.

This chain connects TRBV20-1 to TRBJ1-5; 9 bases map to TRBD1. The CDR3 loop spans 16 amino acids. From germline, CDR1 is DFQATT and CDR2 SNEGSKA (reference sequence). Trimming removed 3 bases from V and 0 bases from J; junction bases left unmatched: 6. This CDR3 reads CSASRDREYSNQPQHF. The CDR3 DNA reads as TGCAGTGCTAGCCGGGACAGGGAATATAGCAATCAGCCCCAGCATTTT.

This clonotype was detected ten times or more. A read error may account for a junction end that differs from germline. The chain uses TRBV13 and TRBJ2-7; D might be TRBD1 (5 bases). This CDR3 has 12 amino acids. CDR1 PRHDT and CDR2 FYEKMQ come from the germline V gene (reference sequence). CDR3 protein: CASSFSQGSVSF. CDR3 nucleotide sequence: TGTGCCAGCAGCTTCTCGCAGGGATCCGTGTCCTTC.

The chain carries TRBV10-3 and TRBJ1-4; possible D gene TRBD1, 6 bases. From germline, CDR1 is ENHRY and CDR2 SYGVKD. CDR3 length equals 13 residues. V lost 8 bases and J lost 6, with 13 bases in between. The DNA of the CDR3 is TGTGCCATCCAGGACAGAGCGGATGAAAAACTGTTTTTT. It is translated as CAIQDRADEKLFF.

The chain combines TRBV5-6 with TRBJ1-2; a weak D match, TRBD1 (5 bases). Germline CDR1 SGHDT, CDR2 YYEEEE. There are 15 residues in the CDR3. V lost 0 bases and J 5 bases, leaving 14 bases between the germline ends. The CDR3 nucleotides are TGTGCCAGCAGCTTGGCCAACGTGGGGGGGTATGGCTACACCTTC. This codes for CASSLANVGGYGYTF.

This clonotype was observed a few times. V is TRBV7-3 and J is TRBJ2-7; TRBD1 might be the D (6 bases). The CDR3 totals 16 residues. Trimming shortened V by 5 bases and J by 4 bases, and 21 bases separated the two germline ends. CDR1 and CDR2 (germline): SGHTA, FQGTGA. CDR3 sequence reads: CASSPNRVKRLYEQYF. In DNA, the CDR3 is TGTGCCAGCAGCCCCAACAGGGTTAAGAGGCTATACGAGCAGTACTTC.

The CDR3 nucleotides read TGTGCCAGCAGTCACTCCGGGACAGGGCACACCATATATTTT. Translation: CASSHSGTGHTIYF. The chain carries TRBV2 and TRBJ1-3, with 9 bases matching TRBD1. The V segment lost 5 bases and the J segment 8 bases; nucleotides outside the gene matches: 7. Germline V gene sequence: CDR1 SNHLY, CDR2 FYNNEI. The CDR3 runs 14 residues.